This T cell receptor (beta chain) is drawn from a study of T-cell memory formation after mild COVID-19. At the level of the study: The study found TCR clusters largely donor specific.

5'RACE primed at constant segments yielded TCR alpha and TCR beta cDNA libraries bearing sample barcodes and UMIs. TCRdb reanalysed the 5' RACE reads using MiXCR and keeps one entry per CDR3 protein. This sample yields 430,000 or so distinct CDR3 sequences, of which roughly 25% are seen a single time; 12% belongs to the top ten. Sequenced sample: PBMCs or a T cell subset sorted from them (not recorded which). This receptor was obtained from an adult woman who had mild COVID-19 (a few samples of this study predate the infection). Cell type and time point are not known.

The CDR3 loop reads CASSSLAGGLRDTQYF. In DNA, the CDR3 is TGCGCCAGCAGCTCACTAGCGGGGGGCCTCCGGGATACGCAGTATTTT. The chain links TRBV5-1 to TRBJ2-3; 12 bases match TRBD2. After removal of 3 bases from V and 6 bases from J, the junction contained 8 bases not matched to a gene. Germline V gives CDR1 SGHRS, CDR2 YFSETQ. This CDR3 has 16 residues.